This is a list of T cell receptor beta chains from one sample in a study of spatial heterogeneity in lung cancer. TCRdb recomputed calls from the 5' RACE reads with MiXCR, one row per CDR3 protein. The table records roughly 17,000 distinct CDR3 sequences, under 7.5% of them present only once. The sample was lung tumor tissue, taken at surgery. The origin of the receptors is a female donor with early-stage non-small cell lung cancer. The CDR3 runs from the conserved cysteine through the conserved F or W. A D gene is named only where the DNA matches it firmly. Some rows mark clone size as missing; the rest say once, few, many or name a class of expanded clone.

d_gene	v_gene	abundance	j_gene	CDR3nt	CDR3aa
-	TRBV29-1	many	TRBJ1-2	TGCAGCGTTGATTATAGTACCTCCCTCGACTATGGCTACACCTTC	CSVDYSTSLDYGYTF
-	TRBV7-8	few	TRBJ2-7	TGTGCCAGCAGCGGAGACAGGGAGGGTATCCCCTACGAGCAGTACTTC	CASSGDREGIPYEQYF
-	TRBV7-2	many	TRBJ2-1	TGTGCCAGCAGCTTAGCTCCCGCAAGGGAGCAGTTCTTC	CASSLAPAREQFF
-	TRBV10-3	many	TRBJ1-5	TGTGCCATCTCACCGAGCAATCAGCCCCAGCATTTT	CAISPSNQPQHF
TRBD1	TRBV5-6	many	TRBJ2-1	TGTGCCAGCAGTACTCCGGGACAGGGGGCAGGAAATGAGCAGTTCTTC	CASSTPGQGAGNEQFF
-	TRBV15	few	TRBJ2-7	TGTGCCACCAGCAGAGCGATCCGGACAGACCTTACCACCTACGAGCAGTACTTC	CATSRAIRTDLTTYEQYF
-	TRBV2	few	TRBJ1-1	TGTGCCAGCAGTGAAAGAGGGTGGCTGGGAGCTTTCTTT	CASSERGWLGAFF
-	TRBV6-1	many	TRBJ1-5	TGTGCCAGCAGTGACAGGGGAAGCAATCAGCCCCAGCATTTT	CASSDRGSNQPQHF
-	TRBV12-3/TRBV12-4	many	TRBJ1-1	TGTGCCAGCAGTTTATTGGCGGGCGGGCTAGGAATGAACACTGAAGCTTTCTTT	CASSLLAGGLGMNTEAFF
TRBD1	TRBV7-9	many	TRBJ2-3	TGTGCCAGCAGCCGGGGACAGGGCCTCACAGATACGCAGTATTTT	CASSRGQGLTDTQYF
TRBD1	TRBV25-1	many	TRBJ2-4	TGTGCCAGCTCCTCACGGGACAGGAAAAACATTCAGTACTTC	CASSSRDRKNIQYF
-	TRBV7-9	medium-sized	TRBJ2-7	TGTGCCAGCAGCTTATTGGCAGGGAGCGAGCAGTACTTC	CASSLLAGSEQYF
TRBD1	TRBV20-1	-	TRBJ1-1	TGCAGTTTATCGGACAGGGGGGACACTGAAGCTTTCTTT	CSLSDRGDTEAFF
-	TRBV20-1	few	TRBJ2-5	TGCAGTGCCCGCGGACGGCCTACGGGGACCCAGTACTTC	CSARGRPTGTQYF
TRBD1	TRBV7-3	many	TRBJ2-7	TGTGCCAGCAGCTTAGGAGGCGGGACAGGGGGCAACGAGCAGTACTTC	CASSLGGGTGGNEQYF
TRBD1	TRBV20-1	few	TRBJ2-7	TGCAGTGTCATAGAGGGACAGGGATCCTACGAGCAGTACTTC	CSVIEGQGSYEQYF
TRBD1	TRBV11-3	medium-sized	TRBJ2-5	TGTGCCAGCAGCTTTCCCCGACAGGGAAAAGAGACCCAGTACTTC	CASSFPRQGKETQYF
-	TRBV14	-	TRBJ2-3	TGTGCCAGCAGCCTCGAGCCCCACACAGATACGCAGTATTTT	CASSLEPHTDTQYF
-	TRBV6-1	many	TRBJ2-3	TGTGCCAGCAGTGGGGGGACAAACCCTAGCACAGATACGCAGTATTTT	CASSGGTNPSTDTQYF
-	TRBV5-1	many	TRBJ1-4	TGCGCCAGCAGCGAGAACAGGGACCGAAATGAAAAACTGTTTTTT	CASSENRDRNEKLFF
TRBD1	TRBV28	few	TRBJ1-1	TGTGCCAGCAGTTCCCCAGGGGGCACGACTGAAGCTTTCTTT	CASSSPGGTTEAFF
TRBD2	TRBV5-1	many	TRBJ2-5	TGCGCCAGCAGCTTAAACCTAGCGGACCAAGAGACCCAGTACTTC	CASSLNLADQETQYF
TRBD2	TRBV3-1	many	TRBJ2-3	TGTGCCAGCAGCCAAGATCTGGCTAGCGGATATACGCAGTATTTT	CASSQDLASGYTQYF
-	TRBV6-2/TRBV6-3	many	TRBJ2-2	TGTGCCAGCAGTTATTTGTCGGACACCGGGGAGCTGTTTTTT	CASSYLSDTGELFF
TRBD2	TRBV3-1	many	TRBJ2-3	TGTGCCAGCAGCCAAGATCCCCGGACTAGCGGGGGCCGGGAAGATACGCAGTATTTT	CASSQDPRTSGGREDTQYF
-	TRBV5-1	many	TRBJ2-7	TGCGCCAGCAGCTTGGGGGCAGTAGGAACCTACGAGCAGTACTTC	CASSLGAVGTYEQYF
-	TRBV27	medium-sized	TRBJ1-3	TGTGCCAGCAGTTTATACAGGAGCTCTGGAAACACCATATATTTT	CASSLYRSSGNTIYF
-	TRBV7-2	medium-sized	TRBJ2-5	TGTGCCAGCAGCTCGACCATTTCCCGGGGAGAGACCCAGTACTTC	CASSSTISRGETQYF
-	TRBV7-2	-	TRBJ1-4	TGTGCCAGCAGCTTTTACGGGTCGGAAAAACTGTTTTTT	CASSFYGSEKLFF